This T cell receptor beta chain was identified in a study of T-cell memory formation after mild COVID-19 (dated by TCRdb to the early 2020s). At the level of the whole study: TCR sequence clusters from the two donors were found to be largely donor specific. In a couple of donors, T-cell clones that expanded and contracted after mild COVID-19 were tracked by sequencing TCRalpha and TCRbeta repertoires over time. The cohort comprised two young, previously healthy adult volunteers, one female and one male. Overall results and qualifications from the work: Some responding clones were detected in pre-infection memory, suggesting pre-existing cross-reactive memory T cells joined the SARS-CoV-2 response. Contracting CD4+ clones turned up mainly in the CM and EM memory subsets, whereas EMRA was where CD8+ clones were enriched. SARS-CoV-2 specificity was not confirmed for the second-wave clones peaking on day 37. Only two mild cases were covered in the study, and larger cohorts including severe cases with pre-infection samples were considered necessary. Clones contracting from day 15 to 85 had balanced CD4/CD8 phenotypes, while a second wave expanding from day 15 to 37 was biased towards CD4+.

A few counts support this clonotype. Its antigen specificity is not known. No per-base quality is available; no much larger clone lies one base away. These reads were obtained on an Illumina NovaSeq 6000. TCRalpha and TCRbeta cDNA libraries were constructed by 5'RACE with constant-segment primers, with sample barcodes and unique molecular identifiers being introduced. Trizol reagent was used to extract RNA from every sample. Library amplification was performed in two PCR steps, and a second sample barcode and Illumina TruSeq adapters were introduced in the second step. Sequencing of libraries was performed on an Illumina NovaSeq with 2 x 150 bp paired-end reads. In the original analysis: Demultiplexing of reads and collapsing into UMI-guided consensus sequences were performed with migec v1.2.7. Using mixcr v2.1.11, UMI consensuses were aligned to TRA and TRB V and J templates and then assembled into clonotypes. Clonotypes were classified as expanded or contracted when called significant by both edgeR and NoisET, with noise models trained on biological replicates. For edgeR calls, the thresholds were a false discovery rate-adjusted p below 0.01 and a log2 fold-change of 1. As an exploratory analysis of dynamics, max-normalized trajectories of the 1000 most abundant clonotypes were examined by PCA with hierarchical clustering. Each responding clone was given a CD4 or CD8 phenotype based on the CD4+ and CD8+ repertoires, which had been sequenced separately. Through fastp at Q25 and MiXCR, TCRdb rebuilt clones from the public reads, retaining in-frame beta chains. Each CDR3 protein gets just one entry, which takes the most common genes and DNA from the rows behind it. TCRdb, rather than the study authors, made the V and J calls. The table for this sample lists approximately 150,000 distinct CDR3 sequences; under 7% of them were counted only once. The top ten constitute 2% to 2.5% of the sample.

PBMCs were isolated by Ficoll-Paque density gradient centrifugation. Inclusive of the bounding cysteine and phenylalanine, the CDR3 is 14 residues long. Only the CDR3 DNA stays, 42 bases, in frame from base 1. As encoded in the germline V gene, CDR1 is MNHEY while CDR2 is SVGEGT. Compared with germline, V lacks 7 bases and J lacks 5 bases; bases without a gene match: 4. The sequence derives from an adult woman who had mild COVID-19 (a few samples of this study predate the infection). The sample titles of this study are shuffled in the database, so cell type and time point are left out; the donor was told from shared clones. Sequenced input: PBMCs or a T cell subset sorted from them (not recorded which). The V and J segments used are TRBV6-2 or TRBV6-3 and TRBJ2-1; 11 bases in the middle match TRBD2. In nucleotide form, the sequence is TGTGCCAGCAAGCTAGCGGGAGGAAACAATGAGCAGTTCTTC. It translates as CASKLAGGNNEQFF.